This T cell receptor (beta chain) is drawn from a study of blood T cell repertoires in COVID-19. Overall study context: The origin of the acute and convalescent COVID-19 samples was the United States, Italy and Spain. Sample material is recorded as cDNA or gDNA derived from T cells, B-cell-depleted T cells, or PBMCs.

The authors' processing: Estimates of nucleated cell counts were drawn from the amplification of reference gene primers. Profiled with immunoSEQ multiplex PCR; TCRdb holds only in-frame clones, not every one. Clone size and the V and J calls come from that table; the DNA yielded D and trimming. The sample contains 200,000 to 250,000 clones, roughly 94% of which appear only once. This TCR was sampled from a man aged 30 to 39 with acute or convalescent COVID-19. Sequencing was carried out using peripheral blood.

The CDR3 loop reads CASRETGVGQPQHF. CDR3 nucleotide sequence: TGTGCCAGCAGGGAGACAGGGGTAGGTCAGCCCCAGCATTTT. The gene calls are TRBV28 and TRBJ1-5; 8 bases agree with TRBD1. This CDR3 is 14 amino acids long. Germline V CDR1 and CDR2: MDHEN, SYDVKM. The trim removed 6 bases at V and 6 bases at J, leaving 7 bases unmatched.